The 5 T cell receptor beta chains given below trace back to one sample, sequenced in a study of T cell repertoires in cytomegalovirus infection. MiXCR, applied by TCRdb to the reads, yields one record per CDR3 protein. The sample contains about 360,000 distinct CDR3 sequences, 15% to 20% of which appear only once. Sample: PBMCs. Source of these receptors: a human donor in good health (CMV status not recorded). Some clones in this sample may be carry-over from other donors' samples.

This clonotype was picked up many times. The V gene is TRBV6-2 or TRBV6-3, the J gene TRBJ2-1; D gene uncertain. Between the trimmed V and J ends, which lost 5 bases and 3 bases, there was a span of 11 bases. The CDR3 is 14 amino acids. CDR1 is MNHEY and CDR2 is SVGEGT in the germline V gene. CDR3 sequence reads: CASSSNPDYNEQFF. The CDR3 coding sequence is TGTGCCAGCAGTAGCAACCCGGACTACAATGAGCAGTTCTTC.

This clonotype was counted a few times. The gene calls are TRBV7-9 and TRBJ1-6, with 7 bases identical to TRBD1. The length of the CDR3 is 14 residues. Germline CDR1 reads SEHNR; CDR2 reads FQNEAQ (reference sequence). Trimming took 4 bases from V and 7 from J; bases not matched to a gene: 4. CDR3 region: CASSSTGANSPLHF. The CDR3 region has the DNA TGTGCCAGCAGCTCCACAGGGGCAAATTCACCCCTCCACTTT.

The chain links TRBV6-5 to TRBJ2-3, with D possibly TRBD2 on 6 matching bases. The V and J ends lost 4 bases and 2 bases respectively, with 13 bases between them. This CDR3 is 15 amino acids long. Germline V gene data show CDR1 as MNHEY and CDR2 as SVGAGI. The CDR3 sequence: CASSFRREPTDTQYF. CDR3 in DNA: TGTGCCAGCAGTTTCCGACGGGAGCCCACAGATACGCAGTATTTT.

There are many counts of this clonotype. This rearrangement joins TRBV5-4 to TRBJ2-1; maybe TRBD2 (6 bases). The CDR3 totals 16 residues. CDR1 and CDR2 from the germline V gene are SGHNT and YYREEE (reference sequence). Trimming took off 4 bases at V and 2 bases at J, with 16 bases between the two ends. The CDR3 DNA is TGTGCCAGCAGCCCCACAGGAGGAGGGGCCTACAATGAGCAGTTCTTC. Translation: CASSPTGGGAYNEQFF.

The chain joins TRBV20-1 to TRBJ1-2; D unclear. Trimming took 0 bases from V and 4 from J, leaving 9 bases between them. Per the germline V gene, CDR1 is DFQATT and CDR2 is SNEGSKA (reference sequence). The CDR3 has 13 residues. The CDR3 DNA sequence: TGCAGTGCTAGAGATCCAAGAGCCTATGGCTACACCTTC. Translating it yields CSARDPRAYGYTF.